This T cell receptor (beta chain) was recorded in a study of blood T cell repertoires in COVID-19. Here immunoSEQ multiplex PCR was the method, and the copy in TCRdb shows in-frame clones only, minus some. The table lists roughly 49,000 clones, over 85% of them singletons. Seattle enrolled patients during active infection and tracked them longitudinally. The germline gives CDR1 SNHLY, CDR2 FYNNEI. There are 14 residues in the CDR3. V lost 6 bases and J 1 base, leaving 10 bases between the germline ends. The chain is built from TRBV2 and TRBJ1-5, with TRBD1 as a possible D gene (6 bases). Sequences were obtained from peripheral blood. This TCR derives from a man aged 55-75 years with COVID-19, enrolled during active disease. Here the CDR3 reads CASSRQVSNQPQHF. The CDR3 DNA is TGTGCCAGCAGCAGACAGGTCAGCAATCAGCCCCAGCATTTT.